This TCR beta chain came from a study of OX40 agonist ivuxolimab in advanced cancers. In the study overall: Three patients responded partially, comprising one with hepatocellular carcinoma and two with cutaneous melanoma.

V was shortened by 1 base and J by 4 bases, with 2 bases between the two germline ends. CDR3 size: 11 residues. CDR1 is SGHAT and CDR2 is FQNNGV in the germline V gene. Here immunoSEQ multiplex PCR was the method, and the copy in TCRdb shows in-frame clones only, minus some. Of roughly 70,000 clones listed, 85% to 90% are singletons. The receptor was isolated from an adult with an advanced solid tumor such as melanoma, head and neck, liver or kidney cancer. This specimen was CD4+ or CD8+ T cells sorted from blood, taken in a trial of the OX40 agonist ivuxolimab. V gene TRBV11-2 combines with J gene TRBJ2-7; unclear D gene. The CDR3 loop is CASSLVYEQYF. CDR3 bases: TGTGCCAGCAGCTTAGTATACGAGCAGTACTTC. The full variable domain, with the rest looked up from reference TRBV11-2 and TRBJ2-7, is EAGVAQSPRYKIIEKRQSVAFWCNPISGHATLYWYQQILGQGPKLLIQFQNNGVVDDSQLPKDRFSAERLKGVDSTLKIQPAKLEDSAVYLCASSLVYEQYFGPGTRLTVT.